This T cell receptor (beta chain) was sequenced for a study of CD8 T cells in ankylosing spondylitis. Overall study findings and caveats: In synovial fluid and blood from reactive arthritis, some motif variants were previously reported. Ankylosing spondylitis blood appeared to carry a characteristic TCR beta motif of roughly eight highly homologous variants. CD8+ disease-linked clones were present at relatively low frequencies in blood. Matched synovial fluid from ankylosing spondylitis patients was reported to be enriched for disease-linked clones.

From germline, CDR1 is SQVTM and CDR2 ANQGSEA. The length of the CDR3 is 12 residues. V gave up 2 bases and J gave up 7 bases, with 11 bases separating them. This clonotype was counted many times. The target antigen is unknown. Library preparation for TCR beta used quantitative 5'-RACE with molecular barcodes. MiXCR, run by TCRdb on the 5' RACE reads, gives a single entry per CDR3 protein. The table lists hundreds of thousands of distinct CDR3 sequences, roughly 18% of them singletons, with over 0.9% in the top ten. The sample taken for sequencing was blood, either unsorted or a sorted T cell fraction (not recorded which). This clonotype was sampled from a male donor with ankylosing spondylitis. This sequence joins TRBV29-1 and TRBJ1-2; D might be TRBD1 (6 bases). The DNA of the CDR3 is TGCAGCGTTGAAATGGGACACCTTGGCTACACCTTC. Amino acids: CSVEMGHLGYTF.